The next 14 T cell receptor beta chains were all read from a single sample in a study of cytomegalovirus exposure and HLA in healthy donors. PCR amplification relied on 60 Vbeta primers (plus 13 Jbeta primers). TCRdb's table, derived via immunoSEQ multiplex PCR, lists solely in-frame clones and lacks some. Of under 200,000 clones listed, approximately 78% were seen once; the top ten hold 0.96%. The sample was PBMCs. The receptors were sampled from a girl aged 2-10 years in good health and CMV-seropositive.

CDR3 loop: CASSIRGGRNTDTQYF. Here the CDR3 DNA reads TGTGCCAGTAGTATAAGGGGCGGGAGAAATACAGATACGCAGTATTTT. The chain is built from TRBV19 and TRBJ2-3; 7 nucleotides align to TRBD2. The CDR3 consists of 16 residues. Germline V lookup: CDR1 LNHDA, CDR2 SQIVND (reference sequence). Trimming removed 2 bases from V and 3 bases from J; junction bases left unmatched: 8.

V is TRBV5-6 and J is TRBJ2-1; 7 nucleotides align to TRBD2. V gave up 4 bases and J gave up 5 bases; unmatched junction bases: 12. Germline assignment: CDR1 SGHDT and CDR2 YYEEEE. This CDR3 is built from 16 residues. CDR3 DNA sequence: TGTGCCAGCAGCCTCGGGTCTGCGGGAGTCCACAATGAGCAGTTCTTC. This gives the protein CASSLGSAGVHNEQFF.

The J gene is TRBJ1-2, the V gene TRBV5-1; D is unresolved. The CDR3 is 15 residues long. V shed 0 bases and J shed 4 bases, with 13 bases lying between them. Germline V gene lookup returns CDR1 SGHRS and CDR2 YFSETQ. This CDR3 reads CASSLEYREAYGYTF. In nucleotides, the CDR3 is TGCGCCAGCAGCTTGGAATATCGGGAGGCCTATGGCTACACCTTC.

This clone was seen only a few times. The J gene is TRBJ2-1, the V gene TRBV6-5; D possibly corresponds to TRBD1 (5 bases). This CDR3 has 14 residues. Germline V CDR1 and CDR2: MNHEY, SVGAGI. Trimming took 2 bases from V and 10 from J, leaving 15 bases between them. CDR3 DNA sequence: TGTGCCAGCAGTTACAGGCAGGGTAATATGGAGCAGTTCTTC. Its protein is CASSYRQGNMEQFF.

The V and J genes are TRBV28 and TRBJ1-1; a weak D match, TRBD1 (5 bases). This CDR3 spans 15 amino acids. Trimming removed 3 bases at V and 0 bases at J, with 11 bases between. Germline V gene lookup returns CDR1 MDHEN and CDR2 SYDVKM. The CDR3 DNA sequence: TGTGCCAGCAGTTTTTGGGCAGGGATGAACACTGAAGCTTTCTTT. Its translation is CASSFWAGMNTEAFF.

This chain links TRBV30 with TRBJ2-1, with D possibly matching TRBD2 (6 bases). The ends were cut back, 5 bases at V and 10 bases at J, with 21 bases in the middle. Germline CDR1 GTSNPN, CDR2 SVGIG (reference sequence). The CDR3 runs 14 residues. The CDR3 sequence: CAWAGLPRLGEQFF. The CDR3 DNA follows: TGTGCCTGGGCGGGGTTACCACGCTTGGGGGAGCAGTTCTTC. Together with reference TRBV30 and TRBJ2-1, the CDR3 gives the full variable domain: SQTIHQWPATLVQPVGSPLSLECTVEGTSNPNLYWYRQAAGRGLQLLFYSVGIGQISSEVPQNLSASRPQDRQFILSSKKLLLSDSGFYLCAWAGLPRLGEQFFGPGTRLTVL.

There are a few counts of this clone. This rearrangement joins TRBV5-1 to TRBJ2-5, with a weak D call TRBD2 (5 bases). From germline, CDR1 is SGHRS and CDR2 YFSETQ. The CDR3 covers 16 residues. V lost 4 bases and J 2 bases, leaving 18 bases between the germline ends. CDR3 in amino acids: CASSLAGSSGQETQYF. In DNA form, the CDR3 reads TGCGCCAGCAGCCTAGCCGGTTCCTCCGGACAAGAGACCCAGTACTTC.

The rearrangement uses TRBV18 and TRBJ2-3; D ambiguous. The CDR3 covers 14 residues. Germline-derived CDR1 and CDR2 are KGHSH and LQKENI. With 3 bases removed from V and 2 bases from J, the gap between germline ends came to 9 bases. Here the CDR3 reads CASSPTGFTDTQYF. In DNA, the CDR3 is TGTGCCAGCTCACCCACCGGGTTCACAGATACGCAGTATTTT.

V gene TRBV6-5 combines with J gene TRBJ2-7; D unresolved. Germline CDR1 and CDR2: MNHEY and SVGAGI. Trimming took 7 bases from V and 3 from J, leaving 7 bases between them. The CDR3 is 11 residues long. The CDR3 loop reads CASTSGYEQYF. The CDR3 nucleotides read TGTGCCAGCACCTCCGGCTACGAGCAGTACTTC.

A few counts support this clone. The chain employs TRBV6-5 and TRBJ1-2, with no clear D. Germline assignment: CDR1 MNHEY and CDR2 SVGAGI. Trimming left V 5 bases short and J 4 bases short, with 11 bases between. The CDR3 totals 13 residues. This CDR3 is CASSLSGTYGYTF. Written as DNA, the CDR3 is TGTGCCAGCAGTCTAAGTGGTACCTATGGCTACACCTTC.

V is TRBV27 and J is TRBJ1-5; D may be TRBD1 (5 bases). V lost 0 bases and J lost 0, with 15 bases in between. The CDR3 has 18 amino acids. Germline assignment: CDR1 MNHEY and CDR2 SMNVEV (reference sequence). The CDR3 is CASSLSYRRGYSNQPQHF. The CDR3 nucleotides are TGTGCCAGCAGTTTATCGTACAGGCGGGGCTATAGCAATCAGCCCCAGCATTTT.

The chain couples TRBV25-1 to TRBJ1-3, with unresolved D. Trimming took off 2 bases at V and 4 bases at J, with 3 bases between the two ends. The CDR3 runs 12 residues. Germline loops: CDR1 MGHDK, CDR2 SYGVNS. The CDR3 DNA follows: TGTGCCAGCAGTGAAATAGGAAACACCATATATTTT. Its translation is CASSEIGNTIYF.

This clone appeared once. V and J are TRBV9 and TRBJ2-6; no firm D call. The V gene lost 5 bases and the J gene lost 0 bases, with 6 bases spanning the gap. The CDR3 covers 14 residues. Germline CDR1 SGDLS, CDR2 YYNGEE. For the CDR3, the DNA is TGTGCCAGCAGTATCTTCTCTGGGGCCAACGTCCTGACTTTC. Translating it yields CASSIFSGANVLTF.

The chain recombines TRBV30 with TRBJ2-2, with a tentative D call TRBD1 (6 bases). V lost 4 bases and J 3 bases, leaving 12 bases between the germline ends. Germline loops: CDR1 GTSNPN, CDR2 SVGIG (reference sequence). The CDR3 has 14 amino acids. The CDR3 DNA is TGTGCCTGGACCAACAGGGCGTACACCGGGGAGCTGTTTTTT. Protein: CAWTNRAYTGELFF.